This entry lists 20 T cell receptor beta chains sequenced from one sample in a study of OX40 agonist ivuxolimab in advanced cancers. TCRdb keeps only in-frame clones here, not all; method: immunoSEQ multiplex PCR. The repertoire holds nearly 45,000 clones, with around 90% as singletons. The sample was CD4+ or CD8+ T cells sorted from blood, taken in a trial of the OX40 agonist ivuxolimab. The receptor set was obtained from an adult with an advanced solid tumor such as melanoma, head and neck, liver or kidney cancer.

This clone has a single count. V gene TRBV19 combines with J gene TRBJ2-1; D gene unclear. V was clipped by 5 bases and J by 15 bases, with 11 bases between them. Germline V gene data show CDR1 as LNHDA and CDR2 as SQIVND (reference sequence). This CDR3 is built from 10 residues. The CDR3 DNA reads TGTGCCAGTAGTGCCCTGGCAATGTTCTTC. Its translation: CASSALAMFF.

This clone was observed a few times. J is TRBJ1-5 and V is TRBV6-1; D is undetermined. V was pared by 3 bases and J by 1 base, with 10 bases between. Germline CDR1 and CDR2: MNHNS and SASEGT. The CDR3 extends over 15 amino acids. The CDR3: CASSDDMGSNQPQHF. For the CDR3, the DNA is TGTGCCAGCAGTGACGACATGGGGAGCAATCAGCCCCAGCATTTT.

This rearrangement joins TRBV27 to TRBJ2-2; D not resolved. This CDR3 region has 12 residues. Trimming removed 3 bases at V and 2 bases at J, with 1 base between. Germline V CDR1 and CDR2: MNHEY, SMNVEV (reference sequence). CDR3 residues: CASSFNTGELFF. The DNA for the CDR3 is TGTGCCAGCAGTTTCAACACCGGGGAGCTGTTTTTT.

This clone was observed a single time. The chain uses TRBV6-6 and TRBJ2-7; D perhaps matches TRBD1 (6 bases). V lost 5 bases and J 1 base, leaving 15 bases between the germline ends. CDR1 is MNHNY, CDR2 SVGAGI, per germline (reference sequence). There are 15 residues in the CDR3. CDR3 sequence reads: CASSTGWWRSYEQYF. In nucleotides, the CDR3 is TGTGCCAGCAGTACAGGGTGGTGGCGATCCTACGAGCAGTACTTC.

The DNA for the CDR3 is TGTGCCAGCAGCGTCTCGGATAGCTCCTATAATTCACCCCTCCACTTT. This gives the protein CASSVSDSSYNSPLHF. The rearrangement uses TRBV9 and TRBJ1-6, with D hard to call. The CDR3 is made up of 16 amino acids. Per germline, CDR1 SGDLS and CDR2 YYNGEE. The V end was cut by 2 bases, the J end by 0 bases, with 9 bases between.

V is TRBV19 and J is TRBJ1-5; D is unclear. The ends were cut back, 3 bases at V and 0 bases at J, with 9 bases in the middle. The CDR3 is 15 amino acids. Per germline, CDR1 LNHDA and CDR2 SQIVND (reference sequence). The CDR3 nucleotides read TGTGCCAGTAGTATTAACGGGTATAGCAATCAGCCCCAGCATTTT. Amino acids: CASSINGYSNQPQHF.

CDR3 loop: CASSPFPGAYEQYF. The CDR3, as DNA: TGTGCCAGCAGTCCATTCCCCGGAGCCTACGAGCAGTACTTC. This chain links TRBV2 with TRBJ2-7; D remains ambiguous. V was clipped by 5 bases and J by 2 bases, with 13 bases between them. Germline-derived CDR1 and CDR2 are SNHLY and FYNNEI. CDR3 length: 14 amino acids.

The chain combines TRBV4-1 with TRBJ2-7; possible D gene TRBD2, 6 bases. V was pared by 3 bases and J by 10 bases, with 13 bases between. Germline loops: CDR1 MGHRA, CDR2 YSYEKL. The CDR3 has 12 residues. Written as DNA, the CDR3 is TGCGCCAGCAGCCATGGGGGACTTTACCAGTACTTC. Amino acids: CASSHGGLYQYF.

The chain is built from TRBV4-1 and TRBJ1-2; 11 bases are shared with TRBD1. This CDR3 comprises 17 residues. Germline V CDR1 and CDR2: MGHRA, YSYEKL. Trimming at V came to 2 bases and at J to 4 bases, leaving 9 bases not matched to a gene. CDR3 bases: TGCGCCAGCAGCCAAAGGGAGGGGACAGGGGGAATCTATGGCTACACCTTC. Amino acid sequence: CASSQREGTGGIYGYTF.

For the CDR3, the DNA is TGTGCCAGCAGCCCTGACAGCTACACCGGGGAGCTGTTTTTT. Amino acids: CASSPDSYTGELFF. The chain carries TRBV7-9 and TRBJ2-2; maybe TRBD1 (5 bases). This CDR3 contains 14 residues. Germline CDR1 is SEHNR and CDR2 is FQNEAQ (reference sequence). V dropped 5 bases and J dropped 3 bases, with 10 bases sitting between them.

The chain combines TRBV7-9 with TRBJ1-3, with unresolved D. The CDR3 runs to 15 residues. Trimming pared 2 bases from V and 3 bases from J, leaving 11 bases between. Germline loops: CDR1 SEHNR, CDR2 FQNEAQ (reference sequence). Here the CDR3 reads CASSLSRTNGNTIYF. CDR3 DNA: TGTGCCAGCAGCTTAAGCAGGACTAATGGAAACACCATATATTTT. The whole variable domain, remainder taken from reference TRBV7-9 and TRBJ1-3, is DTGVSQNPRHKITKRGQNVTFRCDPISEHNRLYWYRQTLGQGPEFLTYFQNEAQLEKSRLLSDRFSAERPKGSFSTLEIQRTEQGDSAMYLCASSLSRTNGNTIYFGEGSWLTVV.

V and J are TRBV10-2 and TRBJ1-2; 7 nucleotides align to TRBD1. With 3 bases clipped from V and 4 bases from J, the junction kept 8 bases outside the gene matches. The CDR3 has 15 residues. From germline, CDR1 is WSHSY and CDR2 SAAADI. In nucleotides, the CDR3 is TGCGCCAGCAGTGACGAGGGGGCAGGCCCCTATGGCTACACCTTC. This translates into CASSDEGAGPYGYTF.

The chain is built from TRBV6-1 and TRBJ2-7; 9 nucleotides line up with TRBD1. The CDR3 consists of 14 residues. Germline V CDR1 and CDR2: MNHNS, SASEGT. The V segment lost 7 bases and the J segment 4 bases; nucleotides outside the gene matches: 8. The CDR3 DNA follows: TGTGCCAGCACAAGGACAGGGGAGCATTACGAGCAGTACTTC. Translation gives CASTRTGEHYEQYF.

In DNA form, the CDR3 reads TGTGCCAGCAGTTACTTCTTCGGGGAGGTAAATGAGCAGTTCTTC. Translating gives CASSYFFGEVNEQFF. V gene TRBV6-5 combines with J gene TRBJ2-1, with D possibly matching TRBD2 (6 bases). V lost 1 base to trimming and J lost 7 bases, with 14 bases between them. Germline CDR1 and CDR2: MNHEY and SVGAGI. The CDR3 contains 15 residues.

This sequence joins TRBV7-9 and TRBJ2-3; D is uncertain. The CDR3 totals 13 residues. The V end lost 1 base, the J end lost 6 bases, and 8 bases lay between the germline ends. The germline V gene has CDR1 SEHNR and CDR2 FQNEAQ (reference sequence). CDR3 DNA: TGTGCCAGCAGCTTAGTCCCCTCCGATACGCAGTATTTT. It is translated as CASSLVPSDTQYF. The full variable domain, its missing parts supplied by reference TRBV7-9 and TRBJ2-3, is DTGVSQNPRHKITKRGQNVTFRCDPISEHNRLYWYRQTLGQGPEFLTYFQNEAQLEKSRLLSDRFSAERPKGSFSTLEIQRTEQGDSAMYLCASSLVPSDTQYFGPGTRLTVL.

The V call is TRBV20-1, the J call TRBJ1-1, with D unclear. The CDR3 loop spans 11 amino acids. V was pared by 4 bases and J by 7 bases, with 10 bases between. Germline CDR1 and CDR2: DFQATT and SNEGSKA (reference sequence). CDR3 region: CSANPAFEAFF. The CDR3 DNA reads TGCAGTGCTAACCCAGCCTTTGAAGCTTTCTTT.

The chain couples TRBV15 to TRBJ2-7; D is ambiguous. Germline loops: CDR1 LNHNV, CDR2 YYDKDF (reference sequence). CDR3 length: 12 residues. V dropped 5 bases and J dropped 4 bases, with 9 bases sitting between them. The CDR3 bases are TGTGCCACCAGCCGGTTCTCATACGAGCAGTACTTC. This translates into CATSRFSYEQYF.

The chain carries TRBV7-9 and TRBJ2-7; a possible D gene is TRBD2 (5 bases). Germline V gene lookup returns CDR1 SEHNR and CDR2 FQNEAQ (reference sequence). CDR3 length equals 14 residues. The germline V and J ends were trimmed by 5 bases and 6 bases, with 17 bases remaining between them. CDR3 bases: TGTGCCAGCAGCCCCACTTCGGGGTACCGCGAGCAGTACTTC. It codes for CASSPTSGYREQYF.

This clone has only a few counts. J is TRBJ1-1 and V is TRBV10-1; the D is unclear. The CDR3 loop spans 12 amino acids. V gave up 3 bases and J gave up 6 bases, with 8 bases separating them. Germline-derived CDR1 and CDR2 are WNHNN and SYGVQD (reference sequence). The CDR3 protein is CASSDGFSEAFF. Here the CDR3 DNA reads TGCGCCAGCAGTGATGGGTTTTCTGAAGCTTTCTTT.

This chain joins TRBV5-4 and TRBJ2-7; 11 bases line up with TRBD2. The germline gives CDR1 SGHNT, CDR2 YYREEE (reference sequence). The length of the CDR3 is 15 residues. With 4 bases clipped from V and 6 bases from J, the junction kept 9 bases outside the gene matches. Here the CDR3 DNA reads TGTGCCAGCAGCCAATCTAGCGGGGGGCCCTTCGAGCAGTACTTC. The encoded protein is CASSQSSGGPFEQYF.